Sequencing of this T cell receptor beta chain was carried out in a study of molecular identifiers for immune sequencing clone quantification. One entry per CDR3 protein results from TCRdb running MiXCR on the PCR reads. The table records around 470,000 distinct CDR3 sequences, about 26% of them present only once. With 4 bases clipped from V and 1 base from J, the junction kept 11 bases outside the gene matches. The germline CDR1 and CDR2 sequences are SEHNR and FQNEAQ (reference sequence). This CDR3 is 18 amino acids long. The sequencing sample was made of naive CD8+ T cells from blood, with Jurkat cell RNA spiked in. Subset defined: FACS-sorted CD8+CD4-CCR7+CD45RA+ naive T cells. The chain has TRBV7-9 and TRBJ2-1; 9 nucleotides agree with TRBD2. The clonotype originates from a human donor in good health. Some libraries in this study had Jurkat cell RNA spiked in. The CDR3 is CASSWPGVAGESYNEQFF. As DNA, the CDR3 is TGTGCCAGCAGCTGGCCCGGGGTAGCGGGAGAATCCTACAATGAGCAGTTCTTC.